The source of this TCR beta chain is a study of cytomegalovirus exposure and HLA in healthy donors. Donors in the study were healthy people who gave bone marrow. On this clone itself: Its matching antigen is unknown.

PCR primers comprised 60 Vbeta and 13 Jbeta primers. Method: immunoSEQ multiplex PCR; TCRdb's copy keeps in-frame clones and lacks some. The sample shows 160,000 or so clones, around 81% of them seen only once. General study findings and limits: Presence/absence analyses treated sequencing depth as roughly uniform across donors. The study listed around 150 cytomegalovirus-associated TCR beta chains. Some V segments, TRBV6-2 and TRBV6-3 among them, were indistinguishable and were therefore excluded.

CDR1 and CDR2 from the germline V gene are SNHLY and FYNNEI. The CDR3 has 14 residues. The ends lost 10 bases at V and 0 bases at J; junction bases unmatched: 6. The chain couples TRBV2 to TRBJ2-1; 7 nucleotides match TRBD2. Specimen: PBMCs. The clonotype was recovered from a man aged 35 to 55 in good health and CMV-seronegative. The CDR3 DNA sequence: TGTGCCACCACTAGGACTAGCTCCTACAATGAGCAGTTCTTC. Translation: CATTRTSSYNEQFF.